The T cell receptor beta chain described here comes from a study of blood T cells in healthy people across ages. Findings and limits, study-wide: Comparison with aged donors showed that long-lived donors had more naive CD4+ cells and higher diversity. It was not possible, with unsorted PBMCs, to conclusively compare naive and antigen-experienced cells.

Russia was home to the donors, healthy Caucasian individuals aged roughly 6 to 100. Sample-barcoded 5' priming and a J-beta primer mix drove a second PCR of about 7 to 11 cycles. TCRdb reprocessed the 5' RACE reads with MiXCR, giving one entry per CDR3 protein. The sample holds just over 1 million distinct CDR3 sequences, around 45% seen once. As to this clonotype: What it recognizes is unknown.

The material sequenced was blood. The sequence came from an older woman in good health.

The chain's CDR3 is CASSPRGSPPLHF. Here the CDR3 DNA reads TGTGCCAGCAGTCCCCGAGGGTCCCCACCCCTCCACTTT. The chain carries TRBV27 and TRBJ1-6, with D hard to call. Germline V gene data show CDR1 as MNHEY and CDR2 as SMNVEV (reference sequence). CDR3 length equals 13 residues. V shed 5 bases and J shed 11 bases, with 13 bases lying between them.